The entry that follows covers one T cell receptor (beta chain) sequence. The entry originates in a study of cytomegalovirus exposure and HLA in healthy donors. Trimming at V came to 4 bases and at J to 7 bases, leaving 6 bases not matched to a gene. The CDR3 loop spans 15 amino acids. From germline, CDR1 is SGDLS and CDR2 YYNGEE. The PCR made use of 60 Vbeta and 13 Jbeta primers. Libraries were prepared by immunoSEQ multiplex PCR; TCRdb keeps only in-frame clonotypes and omits some of them. The specimen's table records about 130,000 clones. V gene TRBV9 combines with J gene TRBJ1-4; 11 bases agree with TRBD1. Input material: PBMCs. This receptor was obtained from a woman in her thirties or forties in good health and CMV-seropositive. The CDR3 sequence is CASSLGQGAREKLFF. CDR3 sequence (DNA): TGTGCCAGCAGCCTCGGACAGGGGGCCCGTGAAAAACTGTTTTTT.